Listed below are T cell receptor beta chains from one sample, sequenced in a study of shared clonotypes between healthy human individuals. Clones were read by immunoSEQ multiplex PCR, and TCRdb kept only the in-frame ones, dropping some. The sample has over a million clones; 75% to 85% are singletons. Source material: memory CD4+ T cells from PBMCs. These receptors originate from a young man in good health. Some clones in this sample may be carry-over from other donors' samples. Both conserved end residues are part of each CDR3. A D gene is named only where the DNA matches it firmly. Expanded clones are given a class, and other clones once, few, many or no size at all.

j_call v_call clone_size d_call cdr3_length cdr3_aa cdr3_nt
TRBJ2-3 TRBV11-2 NA NA 14 CASSFTMASDTQYF TGTGCCAGCAGCTTTACAATGGCTTCAGATACGCAGTATTTT
TRBJ2-5 TRBV9 NA TRBD1 14 CASSLAGGRETQYF TGTGCCAGCAGCTTAGCAGGGGGCCGGGAGACCCAGTACTTC
TRBJ2-5 TRBV4-2 NA TRBD2 18 CASSQEFGGAGGPETQYF TGTGCCAGCAGCCAAGAGTTTGGCGGAGCGGGAGGGCCAGAGACCCAGTACTTC
TRBJ1-1 TRBV6-1 NA NA 12 CASSLDSGSAFF TGTGCCAGCAGCCTGGACAGCGGAAGTGCTTTCTTT
TRBJ2-2 TRBV10-2 few NA 15 CASSGPTGSTGELFF TGCGCCAGCAGTGGTCCCACCGGGTCCACCGGGGAGCTGTTTTTT
TRBJ1-2 TRBV5-8 once NA 15 CASSLSPRSPYGYTF TGTGCCAGCAGCTTGAGTCCGCGATCGCCCTATGGCTACACCTTC
TRBJ1-1 TRBV6-1 NA NA 13 CASSGQLNTEAFF TGTGCCAGCAGCGGACAGTTGAACACTGAAGCTTTCTTT
TRBJ2-1 TRBV19 NA NA 15 CASNPGLASYNEQFF TGTGCCAGTAATCCGGGACTCGCCTCCTACAATGAGCAGTTCTTC
TRBJ2-3 TRBV5-1 NA NA 14 CASIRGGSTDTQYF TGCGCCAGCATAAGGGGCGGTAGCACAGATACGCAGTATTTT
TRBJ2-3 TRBV4-1 NA TRBD2 16 CASSQNLAGWGDTQYF TGCGCCAGCAGCCAAAACCTAGCGGGTTGGGGGGATACGCAGTATTTT
TRBJ1-2 TRBV28 NA TRBD1 17 CASSAPGQGDRYYGYTF TGTGCCAGCAGTGCACCGGGACAGGGGGATCGGTACTATGGCTACACCTTC
TRBJ1-1 TRBV30 few TRBD1 14 CAWRRDRPNTEAFF TGTGCCTGGAGACGGGACAGACCGAACACTGAAGCTTTCTTT
TRBJ2-3 TRBV12-5 NA TRBD2 17 CASGLGLAGAGSDTQYF TGTGCTAGTGGTTTGGGGCTAGCGGGAGCGGGGTCAGATACGCAGTATTTT
TRBJ2-3 TRBV10-3 NA TRBD2 16 CAISEALAGATDTQYF TGTGCCATCAGTGAGGCACTAGCGGGCGCCACAGATACGCAGTATTTT
TRBJ1-1 TRBV5-1 NA NA 15 CASSLVADTYSEAFF TGCGCCAGCAGCTTGGTGGCAGATACTTACTCTGAAGCTTTCTTT
TRBJ2-1 TRBV7-3 NA NA 13 CASSSYGPEEQFF TGTGCCAGCAGCTCTTACGGCCCAGAGGAGCAGTTCTTC
TRBJ2-5 TRBV2 NA NA 14 CASSPSRGVKTQYF TGTGCCAGCAGCCCCAGTAGGGGGGTGAAGACCCAGTACTTC
TRBJ2-7 TRBV15 few TRBD2 15 CATSRDGTTTYEQYF TGTGCCACCAGCAGAGATGGGACTACCACCTACGAGCAGTACTTC
TRBJ2-1 TRBV5-1 few NA 13 CASSLGQHNEQFF TGCGCCAGCAGCCTAGGACAGCACAATGAGCAGTTCTTC
TRBJ2-6 TRBV4-1 NA NA 17 CASSQEGVRTGANVLTF TGCGCCAGCAGCCAAGAGGGTGTCAGGACTGGGGCCAACGTCCTGACTTTC
TRBJ1-1 TRBV19 NA NA 15 CASSIEGQMNTEAFF TGTGCCAGTAGTATTGAGGGACAAATGAACACTGAAGCTTTCTTT